The source of this TCR beta chain is a study of CD8 T cells in ankylosing spondylitis. This clonotype came up a few times. MiXCR was run by TCRdb on the 5' RACE reads, yielding one entry per CDR3 protein. This sample has roughly 180,000 distinct CDR3 sequences, with roughly 13% found just once. The CDR3 is 14 amino acids. Trimming shortened V by 1 base and J by 4 bases, and 8 bases separated the two germline ends. CDR1 LGHDT and CDR2 YNNKEL come from the germline V gene (reference sequence). Specimen: blood, either unsorted or a sorted T cell fraction (not recorded which). The origin of this receptor is a male donor with ankylosing spondylitis or in good health (not recorded which). The chain carries TRBV3-1 and TRBJ2-1, with D unclear. The CDR3 sequence: CASSQVPAYNEQFF. The DNA for the CDR3 is TGTGCCAGCAGCCAAGTTCCGGCTTACAATGAGCAGTTCTTC.